These 25 T cell receptor beta chains were sequenced from one sample in a study of blood T cell repertoires in COVID-19. TCRdb's copy holds only in-frame clones and misses some; the assay was immunoSEQ multiplex PCR. The sample lists tens of thousands of clones, about 88% occurring once. Sample: peripheral blood. The source of these receptors is a man between 65 and 79 years old with active or convalescent COVID-19.

This clone was counted once. V is TRBV5-1 and J is TRBJ1-1; possible D gene TRBD1, 6 bases. The V gene lost 4 bases and the J gene lost 1 base, with 11 bases spanning the gap. Germline loops: CDR1 SGHRS, CDR2 YFSETQ. This CDR3 has 14 residues. The CDR3 region has the DNA TGCGCCAGCAGCATAGGACAGCAGAACACTGAAGCTTTCTTT. It yields the protein CASSIGQQNTEAFF.

The chain links TRBV5-4 to TRBJ2-5; 9 bases match TRBD2. This CDR3 has 14 amino acids. The V and J ends lost 4 bases and 6 bases, in that order; junction bases with no gene match: 7. The germline V gene encodes CDR1 SGHNT and CDR2 YYREEE (reference sequence). CDR3 in amino acids: CASSGSGGGQTQYF. The DNA for the CDR3 is TGTGCCAGCAGCGGTAGCGGGGGCGGACAGACCCAGTACTTC.

The gene calls are TRBV19 and TRBJ2-7; D is possibly TRBD2 (5 bases). The CDR3 is made up of 13 amino acids. V shed 6 bases and J shed 2 bases, with 11 bases lying between them. The germline V gene encodes CDR1 LNHDA and CDR2 SQIVND (reference sequence). The CDR3 region has the DNA TGTGCCAGTAGCCGGGATCGACCCTACGAGCAGTACTTC. It translates to CASSRDRPYEQYF.

To note about this clone: A read error may produce the germline difference seen at one junction end. This chain links TRBV18 with TRBJ1-2; TRBD1 matches 8 bases. The CDR3 is made up of 15 amino acids. Germline V lookup: CDR1 KGHSH, CDR2 LQKENI. Here the CDR3 reads CASSPVTGGNDGYTF. CDR3 nucleotides: TGTGCCAGCTCACCAGTAACAGGGGGTAACGATGGCTACACCTTC.

Here the CDR3 reads CASSLAQRGARGELFF. The CDR3 DNA is TGTGCCAGCAGCTTGGCCCAGCGGGGGGCCCGCGGGGAGCTGTTTTTT. V is TRBV5-6 and J is TRBJ2-2; 9 bases line up with TRBD2. Germline CDR1 SGHDT, CDR2 YYEEEE. The CDR3 has 16 residues. V shed 0 bases and J 7 bases; nucleotides not matched to a gene: 7.

The CDR3 here is CASSLAPSLNTEAFF. The DNA of the CDR3 is TGTGCCAGCAGCTTGGCACCCTCTTTGAACACTGAAGCTTTCTTT. This chain links TRBV7-2 with TRBJ1-1; no reliable D call. CDR1 is SGHTA and CDR2 is FQGNSA in the germline V gene. CDR3 length: 15 amino acids. Trimming pared 3 bases from V and 0 bases from J, leaving 11 bases between.

V and J are TRBV4-1 and TRBJ1-4; D gene uncertain. In germline, CDR1 is MGHRA, CDR2 YSYEKL. This CDR3 region has 16 residues. V was clipped by 2 bases and J by 5 bases, with 15 bases between them. CDR3: CASSQPLPAPNEKLFF. The CDR3 DNA sequence: TGCGCCAGCAGCCAACCATTACCCGCGCCCAATGAAAAACTGTTTTTT.

The chain couples TRBV5-1 to TRBJ1-1; 9 nucleotides agree with TRBD1. The CDR3 has 13 amino acids. J lost 6 bases, V lost 4 bases, and 4 bases had no gene match. Germline-derived CDR1 and CDR2 are SGHRS and YFSETQ. Here the CDR3 DNA reads TGCGCCAGCAGCGAGGGACAGGGATCTGAAGCTTTCTTT. It encodes CASSEGQGSEAFF.

This clone was picked up a small number of times. CDR3 in amino acids: CATSDPGLGHAETQYF. The CDR3 DNA reads as TGTGCCACCAGTGACCCGGGACTAGGGCATGCGGAGACCCAGTACTTC. The chain employs TRBV24-1 and TRBJ2-5; 8 bases are shared with TRBD2. The germline V gene encodes CDR1 KGHDR and CDR2 SFDVKD. CDR3 size: 16 residues. V lost 4 bases, J lost 5 bases, and 11 bases stayed unmatched.

The chain joins TRBV5-1 to TRBJ2-2; 9 nucleotides agree with TRBD1. The CDR3 is 15 residues long. Germline trimming cut 1 base from V and 7 bases from J; bases unmatched to any gene: 5. Per germline, CDR1 SGHRS and CDR2 YFSETQ. In DNA, the CDR3 is TGCGCCAGCAGCTTGACAGGGGGCAATGGCGGGGAGCTGTTTTTT. It is translated as CASSLTGGNGGELFF.

The chain joins TRBV11-2 to TRBJ1-1, with D tentatively TRBD1 (5 bases). The CDR3 has 12 residues. Looked up from germline, CDR1 is SGHAT and CDR2 is FQNNGV. V lost 6 bases, J lost 11 bases, and 16 bases lay in between. CDR3 bases: TGTGCCAGCAGACCGAACCAGGGTTCGGCTTTCTTT. The encoded protein is CASRPNQGSAFF. Drawing the rest from reference TRBV11-2 and TRBJ1-1, the complete variable domain is EAGVAQSPRYKIIEKRQSVAFWCNPISGHATLYWYQQILGQGPKLLIQFQNNGVVDDSQLPKDRFSAERLKGVDSTLKIQPAKLEDSAVYLCASRPNQGSAFFGQGTRLTVV.

This clone was found once. V is TRBV5-4 and J is TRBJ1-2, with D perhaps TRBD1 (6 bases). Germline CDR1 is SGHNT and CDR2 is YYREEE (reference sequence). V lost 4 bases and J 4 bases, leaving 17 bases between the germline ends. This CDR3 comprises 15 residues. This CDR3 reads CASSPSAGGSYGYTF. CDR3 bases: TGTGCCAGCAGCCCCTCCGCTGGGGGCAGCTATGGCTACACCTTC.

The chain couples TRBV5-6 to TRBJ1-1; a possible D gene is TRBD1 (5 bases). Germline V gives CDR1 SGHDT, CDR2 YYEEEE. V was shortened by 0 bases and J by 2 bases, with 17 bases between the two germline ends. The CDR3 has 17 amino acids. The CDR3 DNA is TGTGCCAGCAGCTTGGGGGCCAGGGTGGTCATAAACACTGAAGCTTTCTTT. It encodes CASSLGARVVINTEAFF.

The rearrangement uses TRBV11-3 and TRBJ2-5, with TRBD1 matching 10 bases. The CDR3 has 16 amino acids. Per the germline V gene, CDR1 is SGHNT and CDR2 is YENEEA. The V and J ends lost 5 bases and 7 bases, in that order; junction bases with no gene match: 13. CDR3 bases: TGTGCCAGCAGCCATACCGGGACAGGGGCTAAGGTGACCCAGTACTTC. Protein: CASSHTGTGAKVTQYF.

The V gene is TRBV5-1, the J gene TRBJ2-4; the D gene is possibly TRBD1 (6 bases). The V end was cut by 0 bases, the J end by 0 bases, with 16 bases between. CDR1 and CDR2 (germline): SGHRS, YFSETQ. The CDR3 contains 18 residues. The CDR3 nucleotides read TGCGCCAGCAGCTTGGCCGTCCGGGACAATAGAGCCAAAAACATTCAGTACTTC. Its protein product is CASSLAVRDNRAKNIQYF. Full variable domain (rest looked up from reference TRBV5-1 and TRBJ2-4): KAGVTQTPRYLIKTRGQQVTLSCSPISGHRSVSWYQQTPGQGLQFLFEYFSETQRNKGNFPGRFSGRQFSNSRSEMNVSTLELGDSALYLCASSLAVRDNRAKNIQYFGAGTRLSVL.

The chain has TRBV19 and TRBJ1-5; D not resolved. The V gene's germline CDR1 is LNHDA and CDR2 SQIVND (reference sequence). V was cut by 5 bases and J by 0 bases, with 11 bases left in between. This CDR3 comprises 15 residues. The CDR3 loop is CASSWSGDSNQPQHF. CDR3 bases: TGTGCCAGTAGTTGGTCCGGAGATAGCAATCAGCCCCAGCATTTT.

The gene calls are TRBV4-2 and TRBJ1-2; D may be TRBD1 (5 bases). CDR3 size: 17 residues. From germline, CDR1 is LGHNA and CDR2 YNFKEQ. V dropped 0 bases and J dropped 3 bases, with 17 bases sitting between them. The CDR3 DNA is TGTGCCAGCAGCCAAGATGGGGCCCCCGGGCCAGACTATGGCTACACCTTC. Translation gives CASSQDGAPGPDYGYTF.

This clone has a handful of counts. The rearrangement uses TRBV6-5 and TRBJ2-5; tentative D call: TRBD1 (6 bases). V was cut by 2 bases and J by 3 bases, with 10 bases left in between. The germline V gene has CDR1 MNHEY and CDR2 SVGAGI. This CDR3 spans 14 amino acids. CDR3 bases: TGTGCCAGCAGTTACGATACAGGGAAAGAGACCCAGTACTTC. Translated: CASSYDTGKETQYF.

The chain joins TRBV4-3 to TRBJ1-6; D may be TRBD1 (6 bases). Trimming pared 0 bases from V and 10 bases from J, leaving 19 bases between. CDR3 size: 17 residues. In germline, CDR1 is LGHNA, CDR2 YSLEER. The CDR3 coding sequence is TGCGCCAGCAGCCAAGAGGGTGTTTTAGGGGGATACTCACCCCTCCACTTT. It yields the protein CASSQEGVLGGYSPLHF.

The CDR3 nucleotides are TGTGCCACCAGCAGACCCATCGAGGCTCTCAATGACTACACCTTC. Translating gives CATSRPIEALNDYTF. The chain has TRBV15 and TRBJ1-2; D ambiguous. Germline CDR1 LNHNV, CDR2 YYDKDF (reference sequence). The CDR3 extends over 15 amino acids. V gave up 2 bases and J gave up 10 bases, with 20 bases separating them.

The DNA of the CDR3 is TGTGCCAGCAGCTTAGCGGGCGGGGAGCTGTTTTTT. This sequence encodes CASSLAGGELFF. The V and J genes are TRBV2 and TRBJ2-2; TRBD2 matches 7 bases. Trimming took 6 bases from V and 7 from J; bases not matched to a gene: 2. This CDR3 spans 12 amino acids. Germline CDR1 reads SNHLY; CDR2 reads FYNNEI.

The V and J genes are TRBV4-2 and TRBJ1-6; D may be TRBD1 (6 bases). Germline values: CDR1 LGHNA, CDR2 YNFKEQ. Between the trimmed V and J ends, which lost 0 bases and 7 bases, there was a span of 13 bases. The CDR3 runs to 16 residues. CDR3 residues: CASSQEPGHMNSPLHF. CDR3 in DNA: TGTGCCAGCAGCCAAGAACCGGGACATATGAATTCACCCCTCCACTTT.

This chain uses TRBV6-6 with TRBJ1-2, with 7 bases aligning to TRBD1. The CDR3 is 10 residues long. The V gene's germline CDR1 is MNHNY and CDR2 SVGAGI (reference sequence). V lost 8 bases to trimming and J lost 9 bases; unmatched junction nucleotides: 3. CDR3: CASGTARYTF. CDR3 DNA: TGTGCCAGCGGGACAGCGCGCTACACCTTC.

This chain uses TRBV7-9 with TRBJ1-5; D is possibly TRBD1 (5 bases). Germline lookup yields CDR1 SEHNR and CDR2 FQNEAQ (reference sequence). This CDR3 is 13 amino acids long. V gave up 5 bases and J gave up 9 bases, with 14 bases separating them. The CDR3 loop reads CASSLAGGGPQHF. In DNA form, the CDR3 reads TGTGCCAGCAGCCTTGCCGGCGGGGGGCCCCAGCATTTT.

The genes are TRBV18 and TRBJ1-2; 7 bases line up with TRBD1. V dropped 1 base and J dropped 4; count of bases not matched to a gene: 9. CDR1 is KGHSH, CDR2 LQKENI, per germline. The CDR3 is 16 amino acids. The CDR3 nucleotides read TGTGCCAGCTCACCACGGACAGGCTCCCCAATCTATGGCTACACCTTC. Translating it yields CASSPRTGSPIYGYTF.